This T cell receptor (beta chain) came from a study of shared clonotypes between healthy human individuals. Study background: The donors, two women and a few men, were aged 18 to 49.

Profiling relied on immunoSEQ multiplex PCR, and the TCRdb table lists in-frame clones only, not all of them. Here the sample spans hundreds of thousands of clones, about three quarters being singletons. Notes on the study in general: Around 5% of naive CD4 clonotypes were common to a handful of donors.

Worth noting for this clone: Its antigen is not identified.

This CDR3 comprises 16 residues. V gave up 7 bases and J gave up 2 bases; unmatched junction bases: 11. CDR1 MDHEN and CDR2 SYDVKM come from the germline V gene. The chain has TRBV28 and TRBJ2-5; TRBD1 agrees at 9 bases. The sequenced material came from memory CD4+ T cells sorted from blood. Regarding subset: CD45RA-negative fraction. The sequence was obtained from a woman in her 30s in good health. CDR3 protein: CASTKQGALLQETQYF. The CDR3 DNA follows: TGTGCCAGCACTAAACAGGGGGCGCTCCTTCAAGAGACCCAGTACTTC.